This T cell receptor beta chain originates from a study of PD-L1 blockade in urothelial cancer. Whole-study context: Bladder-origin urothelial cancer in males described twenty-five of the 29 patients. Blood was analyzed 3 weeks (second dose) and 6 weeks after treatment start.

Points from the study as a whole: Patients who had durable benefit saw their tumor-associated blood clones expand more at 3 weeks.

Time point denoted: peripheral blood 6 weeks after treatment start. In its sample, this clone was seen once. Its target is not known. Germline CDR1 SNHLY, CDR2 FYNNEI. This CDR3 region has 18 residues. Trimming removed 4 bases from V and 2 bases from J; junction bases left unmatched: 13. The repertoire was sequenced with immunoSEQ multiplex PCR; TCRdb's copy has only in-frame clones and lacks some. The profile covers about 120,000 clones, with more than 70% appearing a single time and 2% to 2.5% taken by the ten largest. This receptor was obtained from a man aged 45-65 years with urothelial cancer. This chain connects TRBV2 to TRBJ2-5; 10 bases fit TRBD2. This material consisted of PBMCs, taken around atezolizumab (anti-PD-L1) treatment. The CDR3 spells CASSVWDLAGVAQETQYF. The CDR3 DNA reads as TGTGCCAGCAGTGTTTGGGATCTAGCGGGAGTTGCTCAAGAGACCCAGTACTTC. The whole variable domain, remainder taken from reference TRBV2 and TRBJ2-5, is EPEVTQTPSHQVTQMGQEVILRCVPISNHLYFYWYRQILGQKVEFLVSFYNNEISEKSEIFDDQFSVERPDGSNFTLKIRSTKLEDSAMYFCASSVWDLAGVAQETQYFGPGTRLLVL.